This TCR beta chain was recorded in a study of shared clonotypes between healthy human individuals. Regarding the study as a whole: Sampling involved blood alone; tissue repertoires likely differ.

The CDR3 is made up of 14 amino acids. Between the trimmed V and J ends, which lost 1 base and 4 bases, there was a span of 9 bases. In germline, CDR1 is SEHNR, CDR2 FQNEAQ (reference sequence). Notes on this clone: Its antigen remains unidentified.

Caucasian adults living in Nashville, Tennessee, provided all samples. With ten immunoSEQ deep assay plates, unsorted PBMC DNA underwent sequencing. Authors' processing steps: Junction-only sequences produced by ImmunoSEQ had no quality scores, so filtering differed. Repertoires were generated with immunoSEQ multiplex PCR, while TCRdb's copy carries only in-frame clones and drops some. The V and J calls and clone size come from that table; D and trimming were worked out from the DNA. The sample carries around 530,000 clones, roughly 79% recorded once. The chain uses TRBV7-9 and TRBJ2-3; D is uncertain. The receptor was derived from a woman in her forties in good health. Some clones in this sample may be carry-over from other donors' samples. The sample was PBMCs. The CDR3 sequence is CASSLVAGADTQYF. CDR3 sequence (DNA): TGTGCCAGCAGCTTAGTGGCTGGAGCAGATACGCAGTATTTT. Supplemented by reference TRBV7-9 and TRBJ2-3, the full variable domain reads DTGVSQNPRHKITKRGQNVTFRCDPISEHNRLYWYRQTLGQGPEFLTYFQNEAQLEKSRLLSDRFSAERPKGSFSTLEIQRTEQGDSAMYLCASSLVAGADTQYFGPGTRLTVL.